Presented here are 16 T cell receptor beta chains from one specimen sequenced in a study of blood T cell repertoires in COVID-19. Profiled with immunoSEQ multiplex PCR; TCRdb holds only in-frame clones, not every one. The sample consists of fewer than 8,000 clones, roughly nine tenths of them appearing once. Sequenced: peripheral blood. Source of these receptors: a man in his 70s with active COVID-19.

V usage is TRBV5-8 and J usage is TRBJ2-7, with D perhaps TRBD1 (5 bases). The CDR3 is 14 residues long. Germline V gene data show CDR1 as SGHTS and CDR2 as YDEGEE. Trimming shortened V by 2 bases and J by 8 bases, and 17 bases separated the two germline ends. For the CDR3, the DNA is TGTGCCAGCAGCTTAAGACAGACACAAGTACAGCAGTACTTC. Residues: CASSLRQTQVQQYF.

The V gene is TRBV4-1, the J gene TRBJ2-7, with D maybe TRBD1 (5 bases). The CDR3 loop spans 15 amino acids. V lost 5 bases and J 0 bases, leaving 14 bases between the germline ends. From germline, CDR1 is MGHRA and CDR2 YSYEKL. The DNA of the CDR3 is TGCGCCAGCAGCGGGGCCTTTAGCCCCTCCTACGAGCAGTACTTC. Residues: CASSGAFSPSYEQYF.

The chain links TRBV4-1 to TRBJ2-5; 15 nucleotides agree with TRBD2. The germline V gene has CDR1 MGHRA and CDR2 YSYEKL. CDR3 length: 18 amino acids. The junction had 11 bases not matched to a gene; V was cut back by 4 bases and J by 5 bases. CDR3 protein: CASSRGGLAGGSRETQYF. The CDR3 DNA follows: TGCGCCAGCAGCCGGGGAGGACTAGCGGGGGGGTCTCGGGAGACCCAGTACTTC.

The CDR3 coding sequence is TGCGCCAGCTCCAGGCGGGGGGTCAACACCGGGGAGCTGTTTTTT. It codes for CASSRRGVNTGELFF. V is TRBV10-1 and J is TRBJ2-2; 8 bases match TRBD2. The junction had 7 bases not matched to a gene; V was cut back by 8 bases and J by 2 bases. The CDR3 covers 15 residues. Germline CDR1 and CDR2: WNHNN and SYGVQD (reference sequence).

The chain combines TRBV11-1 with TRBJ2-1; 8 nucleotides line up with TRBD1. Germline CDR1 reads SGHAT; CDR2 reads FQDESV (reference sequence). The CDR3 has 13 amino acids. V shed 5 bases and J 8 bases; nucleotides not matched to a gene: 5. CDR3 sequence (DNA): TGTGCCAGCAGCCCCCACAGGGGGTATGAGCAGTTCTTC. Protein product: CASSPHRGYEQFF. Supplemented by reference TRBV11-1 and TRBJ2-1, the full variable domain reads EAEVAQSPRYKITEKSQAVAFWCDPISGHATLYWYRQILGQGPELLVQFQDESVVDDSQLPKDRFSAERLKGVDSTLKIQPAELGDSAMYLCASSPHRGYEQFFGPGTRLTVL.

This clone has more than one count but fewer than ten. The chain combines TRBV9 with TRBJ2-7, with D possibly matching TRBD1 (6 bases). The V and J ends lost 4 bases and 1 base respectively, with 9 bases between them. The CDR3 consists of 13 residues. Germline CDR1 reads SGDLS; CDR2 reads YYNGEE. The CDR3 DNA reads TGTGCCAGCAGCAAGGGGGTTTCCTACGAGCAGTACTTC. It translates to CASSKGVSYEQYF. The variable domain in full, with the rest retrieved from reference TRBV9 and TRBJ2-7, is DSGVTQTPKHLITATGQRVTLRCSPRSGDLSVYWYQQSLDQGLQFLIQYYNGEERAKGNILERFSAQQFPDLHSELNLSSLELGDSALYFCASSKGVSYEQYFGPGTRLTVT.

This sequence joins TRBV7-9 and TRBJ2-3, with D possibly TRBD1 on 6 matching bases. Germline V gene lookup returns CDR1 SEHNR and CDR2 FQNEAQ (reference sequence). There are 14 residues in the CDR3. Trimming stripped 1 base from V and 1 base from J, with 6 bases between. In nucleotides, the CDR3 is TGTGCCAGCAGCTTAGACAGGGGCACAGATACGCAGTATTTT. It is translated as CASSLDRGTDTQYF.

This sequence joins TRBV4-3 and TRBJ2-2, with 7 bases that match TRBD1. The germline CDR1 and CDR2 sequences are LGHNA and YSLEER. The CDR3 runs to 17 residues. V shed 0 bases, J shed 6 bases, and the junction held 10 bases outside the gene matches. The CDR3 spells CASSQDPGTQGAGELFF. In DNA form, the CDR3 reads TGCGCCAGCAGCCAAGATCCCGGGACCCAGGGGGCCGGGGAGCTGTTTTTT.

V and J are TRBV3-1 (or the pseudogene TRBV3-2) and TRBJ2-2; D is unclear. The CDR3 extends over 12 amino acids. Germline-derived CDR1 and CDR2 are LGHDT and YNNKEL (reference sequence). Trimming removed 3 bases at V and 6 bases at J, with 5 bases between. CDR3 loop: CASSHRAGELFF. CDR3 coding DNA: TGTGCCAGCAGCCACCGGGCCGGGGAGCTGTTTTTT.

The CDR3: CASSYNEASGGNEQFF. In DNA form, the CDR3 reads TGTGCCAGCAGTTACAACGAGGCTAGCGGGGGGAATGAGCAGTTCTTC. The chain joins TRBV6-2 or TRBV6-3 to TRBJ2-1; 11 nucleotides match TRBD2. CDR3 length: 16 residues. The ends lost 2 bases at V and 7 bases at J; junction bases unmatched: 7. The germline gives CDR1 MNHEY, CDR2 SVGEGT.

The chain uses TRBV5-5 and TRBJ2-2; 7 nucleotides match TRBD1. This CDR3 has 16 amino acids. The J segment lost 6 bases and the V segment lost 1 base, leaving 9 bases of the junction unmatched. Germline loops: CDR1 SGHKS, CDR2 YYEKEE (reference sequence). The CDR3 DNA reads TGTGCCAGCAGCTTGAGGCCAGGGGGACCACCCGGGGAGCTGTTTTTT. It yields the protein CASSLRPGGPPGELFF. Filled out from reference TRBV5-5 and TRBJ2-2, the complete variable domain reads DAGVTQSPTHLIKTRGQQVTLRCSPISGHKSVSWYQQVLGQGPQFIFQYYEKEERGRGNFPDRFSARQFPNYSSELNVNALLLGDSALYLCASSLRPGGPPGELFFGEGSRLTVL.

The chain uses TRBV19 and TRBJ2-3; possible D gene TRBD2, 5 bases. V was pared by 6 bases and J by 2 bases, with 9 bases between. Germline V gene data show CDR1 as LNHDA and CDR2 as SQIVND (reference sequence). This CDR3 is 13 amino acids long. CDR3 amino acids: CASREEFTDTQYF. As DNA, the CDR3 is TGTGCCAGTAGGGAGGAGTTCACAGATACGCAGTATTTT.

V and J are TRBV19 and TRBJ2-2, with 7 bases aligning to TRBD2. The CDR3 loop spans 18 amino acids. V was clipped by 5 bases and J by 1 base; unmatched bases: 13. The germline V gene has CDR1 LNHDA and CDR2 SQIVND (reference sequence). For the CDR3, the DNA is TGTGCCAGTAGTCCGATAGGGAGGGGACGTAGGAACACCGGGGAGCTGTTTTTT. Protein sequence: CASSPIGRGRRNTGELFF.

The chain links TRBV15 to TRBJ1-6; D might be TRBD1 (6 bases). CDR3 size: 18 residues. Trimming took 3 bases from V and 0 from J, leaving 15 bases between them. CDR1 LNHNV and CDR2 YYDKDF come from the germline V gene (reference sequence). The CDR3 nucleotides read TGTGCCACCAGCAGCGCCGGGACATGGGACTCCTATAATTCACCCCTCCACTTT. Its translation: CATSSAGTWDSYNSPLHF.

This chain links TRBV7-9 with TRBJ2-7, with D possibly TRBD2 on 5 matching bases. Germline CDR1 is SEHNR and CDR2 is FQNEAQ (reference sequence). V dropped 5 bases and J dropped 5 bases, with 7 bases sitting between them. This CDR3 comprises 11 residues. The CDR3 here is CASSPGNEQYF. In DNA form, the CDR3 reads TGTGCCAGCAGCCCGGGAAACGAGCAGTACTTC.

V usage is TRBV15 and J usage is TRBJ1-2; D unclear. CDR1 is LNHNV and CDR2 is YYDKDF in the germline V gene (reference sequence). The V end was cut by 0 bases, the J end by 7 bases, with 15 bases between. CDR3 length: 15 residues. For the CDR3, the DNA is TGTGCCACCAGCAGAGAAGGGAGGTCCGTGACTGGCTACACCTTC. Its translation is CATSREGRSVTGYTF.